The source of this T cell receptor (beta chain) is a study of early T cells in non-severe SARS-CoV-2 infection. Study details: Sequencing targeted bulk RNA from unsorted whole blood, leaving chains unpaired.

CDR1 is GTSNPN and CDR2 is SVGIG in the germline V gene (reference sequence). V lost 3 bases to trimming and J lost 9 bases, with 12 bases between them. There are 12 residues in the CDR3. Individual cDNA molecules each received unique molecular identifiers attached to them. A single record per CDR3 protein comes from TCRdb applying MiXCR to the 5' RACE reads. The repertoire includes 60,000 to 75,000 distinct CDR3 sequences, 12% of them detected once, and almost 6.5% sits in the top ten. This clonotype was sampled from an adult who was a healthcare worker with PCR-confirmed SARS-CoV-2 infection or an uninfected control (not recorded which). The sequenced sample consisted of whole blood. The chain is built from TRBV30 and TRBJ1-5, with D uncertain. Here the CDR3 reads CAWRRTEGPQHF. CDR3 in DNA: TGTGCCTGGAGGCGGACGGAGGGGCCCCAGCATTTT. The whole variable domain, filled in from reference TRBV30 and TRBJ1-5, reads SQTIHQWPATLVQPVGSPLSLECTVEGTSNPNLYWYRQAAGRGLQLLFYSVGIGQISSEVPQNLSASRPQDRQFILSSKKLLLSDSGFYLCAWRRTEGPQHFGDGTRLSIL.